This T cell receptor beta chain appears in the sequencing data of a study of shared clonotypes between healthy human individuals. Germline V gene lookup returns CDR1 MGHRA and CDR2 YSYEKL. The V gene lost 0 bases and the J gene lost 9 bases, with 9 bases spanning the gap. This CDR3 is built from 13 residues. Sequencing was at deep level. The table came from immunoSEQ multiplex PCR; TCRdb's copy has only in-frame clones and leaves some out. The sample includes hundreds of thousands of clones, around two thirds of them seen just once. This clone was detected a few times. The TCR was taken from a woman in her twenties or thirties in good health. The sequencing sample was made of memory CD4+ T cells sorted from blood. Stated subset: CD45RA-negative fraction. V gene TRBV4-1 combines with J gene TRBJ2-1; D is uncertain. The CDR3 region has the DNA TGCGCCAGCAGCCAAGAGTATAAAGTTGAGCAGTTCTTC. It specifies CASSQEYKVEQFF.